These 9 T cell receptor beta chains were sequenced from one sample in a study of tumor-infiltrating lymphocytes in primary liver carcinoma (dated by TCRdb to 2015 to 2018). Data came from an Illumina HiSeq 2500. Using a constant-region primer and ProtoScript II reverse transcriptase, TCRbeta-specific cDNA was reverse-transcribed from approximately 0.55 ug total RNA. TCRbeta libraries were built with three nested multiplex PCR rounds, a slightly modified ARM-PCR procedure. The first two PCR rounds used multiplex TRBV1-TRBV30 forward primers with a Cbeta reverse primer, each for approximately 10 cycles. TCRdb reran the public reads through fastp at Q25 and MiXCR, keeping productive beta chains. When rows share a CDR3 protein, they turn into one entry using the most common DNA and genes. This sample lists 150,000 to 200,000 distinct CDR3 sequences; 65% were detected once. About 7.1% of the sample is taken by the ten largest.

RNA from unsorted whole blood was extracted with TRIzol reagent, and germline DNA was obtained with the DNeasy Blood & Tissue kit. Sequenced material: peripheral blood. Receptor source: a woman aged 55-75 years with primary liver carcinoma and hepatitis B virus infection.

V usage is TRBV2 and J usage is TRBJ2-1, with D possibly matching TRBD2 (5 bases). From germline, CDR1 is SNHLY and CDR2 FYNNEI. V lost 2 bases and J 7 bases, leaving 15 bases between the germline ends. The length of the CDR3 is 15 residues. The CDR3 DNA reads as TGTGCCAGCAGTGAAAGGATATTCGGGGTTAATGAGCAGTTCTTC. Translated, it gives CASSERIFGVNEQFF.

The chain employs TRBV30 and TRBJ1-6; unclear D gene. CDR1 and CDR2 from the germline V gene are GTSNPN and SVGIG (reference sequence). This CDR3 is built from 12 residues. The V and J ends lost 1 base and 9 bases respectively, with 7 bases between them. CDR3 amino acids: CAWSAVCSPLHF. The CDR3 DNA is TGTGCCTGGAGTGCTGTGTGTTCACCCCTCCACTTT.

As regards this clonotype: This CDR3 is missing its conserved last phenylalanine or tryptophan, likely due to a read error. The V gene is TRBV11-2, the J gene TRBJ2-5, with 8 bases identical to TRBD2. Per the germline V gene, CDR1 is SGHAT and CDR2 is FQNNGV. This CDR3 is 13 amino acids long. With 10 bases clipped from V and 5 bases from J, the junction kept 9 bases outside the gene matches. CDR3 sequence (DNA): TGTGCCAACAATTGCGGGAGGCTGGAGACCCAGTACTAC. It yields the protein CANNCGRLETQYY.

This clonotype was recorded many times. J is TRBJ1-4 and V is TRBV4-1; D unclear. V lost 0 bases, J lost 5 bases, and 10 bases lay in between. The CDR3 sequence is 15 residues long. Per germline, CDR1 MGHRA and CDR2 YSYEKL. As DNA, the CDR3 is TGCGCCAGCAGCCAAGATCTGGCAAGGAATGAAAAACTGTTTTTT. This codes for CASSQDLARNEKLFF.

Concerning this clonotype itself: A clone one base away is much larger, so this may be a read error. The J gene is TRBJ2-7, the V gene TRBV5-5, with TRBD1 as a possible D gene (6 bases). CDR3 length equals 14 residues. Germline CDR1 is SGHKS and CDR2 is YYEKEE (reference sequence). CDR3: CASSTTGQTYDQYF. The DNA of the CDR3 is TGTGCCAGCAGCACCACAGGACAGACCTACGATCAGTACTTC.

This clonotype has just a few counts. The V call is TRBV5-4, the J call TRBJ2-7, with D possibly being TRBD2 (6 bases). Germline values: CDR1 SGHNT, CDR2 YYREEE (reference sequence). V was trimmed by 2 bases and J by 1 base, leaving 13 bases between them. There are 15 residues in the CDR3. The CDR3 is CASSLGQGGSYEQYF. DNA of the CDR3: TGTGCCAGCAGCTTAGGGCAGGGAGGATCCTACGAGCAGTACTTC.

This clonotype was seen a single time. The junction differs from germline at one of its ends, possibly a read error. The gene calls are TRBV7-8 and TRBJ2-6; 10 bases are a match to TRBD1. The CDR3 has 17 amino acids. Germline CDR1 SGHVS, CDR2 FQNEAQ. The CDR3 DNA follows: TGTGCCAGCAGTATGGGTACACCAAGACAGGGGGCCTACGTCCTGACTTTC. It yields the protein CASSMGTPRQGAYVLTF.

The genes are TRBV6-6 and TRBJ1-6, with D unresolved. This CDR3 comprises 14 residues. CDR1 MNHNY and CDR2 SVGAGI come from the germline V gene (reference sequence). V lost 2 bases and J 9 bases, leaving 11 bases between the germline ends. In DNA, the CDR3 is TGTGCCAGCAGTTACGGCCTGCTAGGTTCACCCCTCCACTTT. Residues: CASSYGLLGSPLHF.

About this clonotype: At one end, the junction sequence differs from germline, possibly due to a read error. The chain joins TRBV12-3 or TRBV12-4 to TRBJ1-3; D might be TRBD1 (5 bases). This CDR3 has 15 amino acids. CDR3 coding DNA: TGTGCCAGCAGTTGGTCAGGGCGAGCTGGAAACGCCATATATTTT. Translated: CASSWSGRAGNAIYF.